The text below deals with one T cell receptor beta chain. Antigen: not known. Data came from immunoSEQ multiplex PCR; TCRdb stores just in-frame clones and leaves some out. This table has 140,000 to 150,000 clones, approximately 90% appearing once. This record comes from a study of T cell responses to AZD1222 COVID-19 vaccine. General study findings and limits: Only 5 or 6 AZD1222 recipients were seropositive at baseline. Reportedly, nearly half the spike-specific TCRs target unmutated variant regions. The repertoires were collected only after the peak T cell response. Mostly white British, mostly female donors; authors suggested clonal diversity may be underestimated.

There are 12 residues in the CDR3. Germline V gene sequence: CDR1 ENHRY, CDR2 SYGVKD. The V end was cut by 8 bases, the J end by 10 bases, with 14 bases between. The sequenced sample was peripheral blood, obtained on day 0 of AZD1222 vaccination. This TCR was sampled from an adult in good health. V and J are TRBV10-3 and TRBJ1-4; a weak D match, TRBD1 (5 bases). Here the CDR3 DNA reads TGTGCCATCCGAGGGACTGATGGAAAACTGTTTTTT. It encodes CAIRGTDGKLFF.